This entry describes one T cell receptor (beta chain). As yet, its antigen is unknown. This entry belongs to a study of OX40 agonist ivuxolimab in advanced cancers. The overall study: Ivuxolimab, which is an agonistic anti-OX40 (CD134) antibody, was administered to the patients. Findings and limits, study-wide: Blood T cells, both CD4+ and CD8+, expanded clonally by week 6 at 0.1 to 3.0 mg/kg. Determination of antigen specificity was not performed for the expanded peripheral T cells.

The repertoire was sequenced with immunoSEQ multiplex PCR; TCRdb's copy has only in-frame clones and lacks some. The sample carries 50,000 to 75,000 clones, 91% recorded once. The cohort excluded patients with autoimmune disease history or systemic immunosuppression. The source is an adult with an advanced solid tumor such as melanoma, head and neck, liver or kidney cancer. The sample consisted of CD4+ or CD8+ T cells sorted from blood, taken in a trial of the OX40 agonist ivuxolimab.

CDR3 amino acids: CASSIVSAGMGIQYF. The DNA for the CDR3 is TGTGCCAGTAGTATAGTAAGCGCGGGGATGGGCATTCAGTACTTC. This chain uses TRBV19 with TRBJ2-4, with D possibly matching TRBD2 (6 bases). Trimming stripped 1 base from V and 9 bases from J, with 16 bases between. Per the germline V gene, CDR1 is LNHDA and CDR2 is SQIVND (reference sequence). This CDR3 contains 15 residues.